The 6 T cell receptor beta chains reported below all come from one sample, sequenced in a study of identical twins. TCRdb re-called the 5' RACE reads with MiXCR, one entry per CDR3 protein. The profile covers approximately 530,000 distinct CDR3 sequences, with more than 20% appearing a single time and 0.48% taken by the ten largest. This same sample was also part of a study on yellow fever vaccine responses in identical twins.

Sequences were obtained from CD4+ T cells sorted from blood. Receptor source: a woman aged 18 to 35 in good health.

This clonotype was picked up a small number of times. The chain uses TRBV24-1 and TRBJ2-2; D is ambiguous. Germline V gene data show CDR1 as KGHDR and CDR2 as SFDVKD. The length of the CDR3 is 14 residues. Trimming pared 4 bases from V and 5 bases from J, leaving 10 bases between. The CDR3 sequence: CATSDSYLTGELFF. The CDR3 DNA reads TGTGCCACCAGTGACTCCTACTTGACCGGGGAGCTGTTTTTT.

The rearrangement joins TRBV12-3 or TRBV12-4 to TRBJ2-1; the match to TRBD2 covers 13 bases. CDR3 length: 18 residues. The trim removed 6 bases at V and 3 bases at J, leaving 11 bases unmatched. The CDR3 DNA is TGTGCCAGCAGATTCGGGACTAGCGGGAAGCCCAACTACAATGAGCAGTTCTTC. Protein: CASRFGTSGKPNYNEQFF.

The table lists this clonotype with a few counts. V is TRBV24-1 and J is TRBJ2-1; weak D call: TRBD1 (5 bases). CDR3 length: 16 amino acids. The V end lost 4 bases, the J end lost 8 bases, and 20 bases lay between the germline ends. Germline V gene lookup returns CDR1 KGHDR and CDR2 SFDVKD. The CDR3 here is CATSDRTSRVIDEQFF. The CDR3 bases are TGTGCCACCAGTGACAGGACCAGCAGGGTAATTGATGAGCAGTTCTTC.

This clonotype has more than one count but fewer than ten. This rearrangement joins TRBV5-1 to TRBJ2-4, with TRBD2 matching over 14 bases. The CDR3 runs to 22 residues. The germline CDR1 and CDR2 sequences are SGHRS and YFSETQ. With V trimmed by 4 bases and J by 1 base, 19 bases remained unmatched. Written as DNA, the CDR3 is TGCGCCAGCAGCACGGCTCCGATCGGGACTAGCGGGAGTAGAGGGGCCAAAAACATTCAGTACTTC. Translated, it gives CASSTAPIGTSGSRGAKNIQYF.

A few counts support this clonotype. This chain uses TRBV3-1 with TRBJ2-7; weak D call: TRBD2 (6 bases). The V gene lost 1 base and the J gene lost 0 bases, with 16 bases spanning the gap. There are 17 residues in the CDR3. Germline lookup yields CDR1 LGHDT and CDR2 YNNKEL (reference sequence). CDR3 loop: CASSQVGGTSGSYEQYF. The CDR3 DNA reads TGTGCCAGCAGCCAAGTAGGAGGGACCTCCGGCTCCTACGAGCAGTACTTC.

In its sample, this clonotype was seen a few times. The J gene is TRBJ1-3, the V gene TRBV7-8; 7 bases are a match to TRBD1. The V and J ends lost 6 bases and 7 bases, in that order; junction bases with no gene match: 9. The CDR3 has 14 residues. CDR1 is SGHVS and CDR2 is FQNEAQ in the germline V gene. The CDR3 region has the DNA TGTGCCAGCAGTTTAAGACAGGGTCGGAACACCATATATTTT. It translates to CASSLRQGRNTIYF.